Each of the 7 T cell receptor beta chains below was sequenced from the same sample in a study of tumor-infiltrating lymphocytes in oesophageal squamous cell carcinoma. TCRdb recomputed calls from the PCR reads with MiXCR, one row per CDR3 protein. Here the sample spans almost 20,000 distinct CDR3 sequences, more than 35% being singletons. The specimen sequenced was esophageal tumor tissue. These receptors originate from a male donor with esophageal squamous cell carcinoma.

In its sample, this clonotype was seen many times. This chain connects TRBV5-1 to TRBJ2-5, with 8 bases identical to TRBD2. The end of the DNA fits TRBJ2-1 better, so the J call may be wrong. CDR3 length: 16 residues. Germline V gives CDR1 SGHRS, CDR2 YFSETQ. The CDR3 is CASSSQVAGGYNEQFF. The CDR3 DNA reads TGCGCCAGCAGCTCCCAAGTGGCGGGAGGATACAATGAGCAGTTCTTC.

Turning to this clonotype: Germline and junction disagree at one end, which may indicate a read error. The genes are TRBV7-6 and TRBJ2-1; D is unclear. The end of the DNA aligns better with TRBJ2-7, so the J call may be wrong. CDR3 length: 14 amino acids. Germline CDR1 SGHVS, CDR2 FNYEAQ. The CDR3 spells CASSLVWQAYEQYF. CDR3 nucleotides: TGTGCTAGCAGCTTAGTGTGGCAGGCCTACGAGCAGTACTTC.

This clonotype was seen a handful of times. This chain joins TRBV7-2 and TRBJ1-2; D is perhaps TRBD1 (6 bases). In germline, CDR1 is SGHTA, CDR2 FQGNSA. V was trimmed by 8 bases and J by 3 bases, leaving 10 bases between them. This CDR3 has 12 amino acids. The CDR3 DNA sequence: TGTGCCAGCGCGGACAGCCACTATGGCTACACCTTC. It encodes CASADSHYGYTF.

The chain has TRBV7-3 and TRBJ2-1; D is ambiguous. The DNA end is more similar to TRBJ2-7, so the J call may be wrong. From germline, CDR1 is SGHTA and CDR2 FQGTGA. The CDR3 is 14 residues long. CDR3 protein: CASSREESPYEQYF. The DNA of the CDR3 is TGTGCCAGCAGCCGTGAGGAATCTCCCTACGAGCAGTACTTC.

This clonotype was seen many times. J is TRBJ2-1 and V is TRBV20-1; TRBD1 aligns across 7 bases. The ends lost 5 bases at V and 4 bases at J; junction bases unmatched: 8. CDR1 is DFQATT, CDR2 SNEGSKA, per germline (reference sequence). The CDR3 is 14 residues long. The CDR3 coding sequence is TGCAGTGCTTCCTTCCGGGACAGATACAATGAGCAGTTCTTC. Amino acids: CSASFRDRYNEQFF.

This clonotype was seen ten or more times. The J gene is TRBJ2-3, the V gene TRBV4-1; 8 bases match TRBD2. Looked up from germline, CDR1 is MGHRA and CDR2 is YSYEKL. The CDR3 consists of 17 residues. Trimming at V came to 7 bases and at J to 4 bases, leaving 16 bases not matched to a gene. The CDR3 region is CASTHLGAGARPDTQYF. CDR3 DNA sequence: TGCGCCAGCACCCACCTGGGAGCGGGGGCTCGCCCAGATACGCAGTATTTT.

This chain uses TRBV27 with TRBJ2-5, with D unclear. The tail of the sequence fits TRBJ2-7 better, so the J call may be wrong. Germline CDR1 is MNHEY and CDR2 is SMNVEV (reference sequence). The CDR3 sequence is 12 residues long. CDR3 bases: TGTGCCAGCAGTCCTACAAACTACGAGCAGTACTTC. Residues: CASSPTNYEQYF.